Each of the 20 T cell receptor beta chains below was sequenced from the same sample in a study of PD-1 blockade in classical Hodgkin lymphoma. Sequencing used immunoSEQ multiplex PCR; TCRdb keeps in-frame clones, though not all of them. The sample lists about 43,000 clones, approximately 79% occurring once. Every single patient, without exception, relapsed after autologous stem cell transplantation, and brentuximab vedotin exposure varied. The starting material was peripheral blood mononuclear cells (PBMCs), obtained before the second cycle of nivolumab. The source of these receptors is a human donor with classical Hodgkin lymphoma.

The sample holds one count of this clone. V and J are TRBV21-1 and TRBJ1-1; no DNA check was done on the table's D call, TRBD1. TRBV21-1 is a pseudogene locus. The CDR3 has 17 amino acids. CDR3 region: CASSKGAGGQVPTEAFF. The CDR3 nucleotides are TGTGCCAGCAGCAAAGGAGCAGGCGGACAGGTGCCAACTGAAGCTTTCTTT.

A single count supports this clone. The gene calls are TRBV19 and TRBJ1-1, with no clear D. Germline values: CDR1 LNHDA, CDR2 SQIVND (reference sequence). This CDR3 contains 15 residues. V gave up 1 base and J gave up 2 bases, with 11 bases separating them. The DNA of the CDR3 is TGTGCCAGTAGTATAGGGGATTCGGGTAACACTGAAGCTTTCTTT. Protein sequence: CASSIGDSGNTEAFF.

This rearrangement joins TRBV5-4 to TRBJ2-3; D may be TRBD2 (6 bases). The CDR3 contains 14 residues. The germline V gene encodes CDR1 SGHNT and CDR2 YYREEE (reference sequence). V gave up 0 bases and J gave up 4 bases, with 9 bases separating them. CDR3 DNA sequence: TGTGCCAGCAGCTTGGGGGGGGTGGCAGATACGCAGTATTTT. Translated, it gives CASSLGGVADTQYF.

The chain has TRBV30 and TRBJ1-4; D not certain. V shed 3 bases and J shed 5 bases, with 16 bases lying between them. The CDR3 length is 15 residues. The germline CDR1 and CDR2 sequences are GTSNPN and SVGIG (reference sequence). CDR3 loop: CAWRLSGLPNEKLFF. The CDR3 DNA reads TGTGCCTGGAGGCTCAGCGGACTACCAAATGAAAAACTGTTTTTT.

By share of the sample, this clone is medium-sized. The rearrangement links TRBV9 to TRBJ1-1, with TRBD1 identical over 7 bases. Germline CDR1 reads SGDLS; CDR2 reads YYNGEE. The CDR3 consists of 15 residues. V dropped 4 bases and J dropped 3; count of bases not matched to a gene: 9. The CDR3 DNA reads as TGTGCCAGCAGCCCAAACAGGGGCGAGGACACTGAAGCTTTCTTT. This translates into CASSPNRGEDTEAFF.

CDR3 sequence: CASSPGSGPYEQYF. Here the CDR3 DNA reads TGTGCCAGCAGCCCCGGCAGCGGTCCCTACGAGCAGTACTTC. The J gene is TRBJ2-7, the V gene TRBV11-2; D perhaps matches TRBD2 (5 bases). Deletions cut 5 bases from V and 2 bases from J, with 13 bases between. The germline gives CDR1 SGHAT, CDR2 FQNNGV. The CDR3 sequence is 14 residues long.

V and J are TRBV18 and TRBJ2-7, with no clear D. Germline assignment: CDR1 KGHSH and CDR2 LQKENI. Trimming removed 4 bases at V and 2 bases at J, with 12 bases between. The CDR3 sequence is 14 residues long. The CDR3 loop is CASSLAGPTYEQYF. DNA of the CDR3: TGTGCCAGCTCACTAGCCGGGCCGACCTACGAGCAGTACTTC. The variable domain in full, completed from reference TRBV18 and TRBJ2-7, reads NAGVMQNPRHLVRRRGQEARLRCSPMKGHSHVYWYRQLPEEGLKFMVYLQKENIIDESGMPKERFSAEFPKEGPSILRIQQVVRGDSAAYFCASSLAGPTYEQYFGPGTRLTVT.

J is TRBJ1-2 and V is TRBV5-1; D not certain. V was shortened by 2 bases and J by 4 bases, with 9 bases between the two germline ends. CDR3 size: 13 residues. CDR1 is SGHRS and CDR2 is YFSETQ in the germline V gene. CDR3 bases: TGCGCCAGCAGCTTTGGACTTTCCTATGGCTACACCTTC. This translates into CASSFGLSYGYTF.

The rearrangement joins TRBV7-2 to TRBJ1-2; weak D call: TRBD1 (6 bases). CDR3 size: 13 residues. Per germline, CDR1 SGHTA and CDR2 FQGNSA. Between the trimmed V and J ends, which lost 5 bases and 8 bases, there was a span of 15 bases. CDR3 DNA sequence: TGTGCCAGCAGCGATCGACAGGCCCTAGGCTACACCTTC. It specifies CASSDRQALGYTF.

The chain has TRBV4-3 and TRBJ1-3, with D tentatively TRBD1 (5 bases). V dropped 0 bases and J dropped 3 bases, with 12 bases sitting between them. This CDR3 contains 16 residues. Germline values: CDR1 LGHNA, CDR2 YSLEER. CDR3 coding DNA: TGCGCCAGCAGCCAAGATGCAGGGCTGGGTGGAAACACCATATATTTT. Translating it yields CASSQDAGLGGNTIYF.

CDR3 bases: TGTGCCAGCTCACCACCAGGACTAGGTTCGGGGGAGCAGTTCTTC. Its translation is CASSPPGLGSGEQFF. The rearrangement uses TRBV18 and TRBJ2-1; TRBD2 matches 7 bases. Germline CDR1 is KGHSH and CDR2 is LQKENI. V shed 0 bases, J shed 10 bases, and the junction held 9 bases outside the gene matches. The CDR3 covers 15 residues.

The rearrangement links TRBV7-9 to TRBJ2-1, with D possibly being TRBD1 or TRBD2 (6 bases each). Per germline, CDR1 SEHNR and CDR2 FQNEAQ (reference sequence). This CDR3 is 15 amino acids long. V lost 5 bases to trimming and J lost 2 bases, with 13 bases between them. The CDR3, as DNA: TGTGCCAGCAGCCTAACCGGGGGCCCCTACAATGAGCAGTTCTTC. This translates into CASSLTGGPYNEQFF.

The chain recombines TRBV5-6 with TRBJ2-5; the D is unclear. Trimming took 1 base from V and 1 from J, leaving 5 bases between them. CDR1 is SGHDT and CDR2 is YYEEEE in the germline V gene. CDR3 length equals 13 residues. The CDR3 spells CASSLKLQETQYF. The CDR3 DNA reads TGTGCCAGCAGCTTGAAGCTCCAAGAGACCCAGTACTTC.

The chain employs TRBV18 and TRBJ2-1; a weak D match, TRBD2 (5 bases). The V end lost 1 base, the J end lost 2 bases, and 12 bases lay between the germline ends. Germline assignment: CDR1 KGHSH and CDR2 LQKENI. There are 16 residues in the CDR3. The CDR3 sequence is CASSPRGDGTYNEQFF. The CDR3 DNA reads as TGTGCCAGCTCACCACGGGGAGACGGGACCTACAATGAGCAGTTCTTC.

On this clone: One junction end does not reproduce the germline sequence, and a read error may be involved. The chain links TRBV6-9 to TRBJ1-1; D is unresolved. Germline loops: CDR1 MNHGY, CDR2 SVAAGI. CDR3 length: 12 amino acids. This CDR3 is CASSYPHSEAFF. CDR3 DNA: TGTGCCAGCAGTTACCCGCATTCTGAGGCTTTCTTT.

The chain employs TRBV28 and TRBJ2-1, with D perhaps TRBD1 (5 bases). Trimming stripped 1 base from V and 3 bases from J, with 10 bases between. The CDR3 loop spans 15 amino acids. Germline V lookup: CDR1 MDHEN, CDR2 SYDVKM. The CDR3 here is CASSLFRDSYNEQFF. In DNA form, the CDR3 reads TGTGCCAGCAGTTTATTTCGCGACAGCTACAATGAGCAGTTCTTC.

This clone has a handful of counts. The genes are TRBV6-5 and TRBJ2-7; unclear D gene. Germline CDR1 is MNHEY and CDR2 is SVGAGI. This CDR3 comprises 13 residues. The V and J ends lost 2 bases and 3 bases respectively, with 8 bases between them. CDR3 nucleotide sequence: TGTGCCAGCAGTTACGTGGGCCACTACGAGCAGTACTTC. Translation gives CASSYVGHYEQYF.

The rearrangement joins TRBV4-3 to TRBJ1-6; no clear D. The germline gives CDR1 LGHNA, CDR2 YSLEER. The CDR3 totals 14 residues. Between the trimmed V and J ends, which lost 0 bases and 7 bases, there was a span of 7 bases. CDR3 nucleotides: TGCGCCAGCAGCCAAGATCACAACAATTCACCCCTCCACTTT. This gives the protein CASSQDHNNSPLHF.

This clone is medium-sized within its sample. The chain uses TRBV29-1 and TRBJ2-2; D not resolved. V gave up 0 bases and J gave up 1 base, with 6 bases separating them. CDR1 and CDR2 (germline): SQVTM, ANQGSEA. This CDR3 is built from 14 residues. CDR3 residues: CSVEEWQNTGELFF. The CDR3 DNA reads TGCAGCGTTGAAGAATGGCAGAACACCGGGGAGCTGTTTTTT.

This clone was counted only a few times. V usage is TRBV9 and J usage is TRBJ2-1; TRBD2 aligns across 7 bases. Germline V gene lookup returns CDR1 SGDLS and CDR2 YYNGEE. Trimming at V came to 0 bases and at J to 4 bases, leaving 10 bases not matched to a gene. The CDR3 covers 17 residues. In DNA, the CDR3 is TGTGCCAGCAGCGTAGGACTAGCTCCACCATTATACAATGAGCAGTTCTTC. Its protein product is CASSVGLAPPLYNEQFF.